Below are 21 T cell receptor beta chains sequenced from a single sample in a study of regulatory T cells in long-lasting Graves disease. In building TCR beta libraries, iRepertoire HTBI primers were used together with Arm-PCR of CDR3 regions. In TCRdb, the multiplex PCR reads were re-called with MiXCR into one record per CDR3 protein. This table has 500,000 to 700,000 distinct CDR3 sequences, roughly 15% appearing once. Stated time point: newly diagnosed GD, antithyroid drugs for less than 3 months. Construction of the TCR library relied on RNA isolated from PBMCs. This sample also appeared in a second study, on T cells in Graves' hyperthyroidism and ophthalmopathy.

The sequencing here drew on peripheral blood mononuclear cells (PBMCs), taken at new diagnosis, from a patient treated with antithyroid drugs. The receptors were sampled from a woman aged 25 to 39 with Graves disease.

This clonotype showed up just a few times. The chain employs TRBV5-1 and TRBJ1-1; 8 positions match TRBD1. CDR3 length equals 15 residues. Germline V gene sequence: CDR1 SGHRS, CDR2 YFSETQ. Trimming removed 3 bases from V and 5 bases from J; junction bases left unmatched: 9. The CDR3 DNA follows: TGCGCCAGCAGCTCACCTACAGGGGGTATTACTGAAGCTTTCTTT. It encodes CASSSPTGGITEAFF.

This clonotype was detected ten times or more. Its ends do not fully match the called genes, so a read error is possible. The CDR3 loop is CASSVQGYEQYF. The CDR3 DNA follows: TGCGCCAGCAGCGTACAGGGTTACGAGCAGTACTTC. V usage is TRBV19 and J usage is TRBJ2-7, with a weak D call TRBD1 (6 bases). CDR1 is LNHDA and CDR2 is SQIVND in the germline V gene (reference sequence). The CDR3 runs to 12 residues.

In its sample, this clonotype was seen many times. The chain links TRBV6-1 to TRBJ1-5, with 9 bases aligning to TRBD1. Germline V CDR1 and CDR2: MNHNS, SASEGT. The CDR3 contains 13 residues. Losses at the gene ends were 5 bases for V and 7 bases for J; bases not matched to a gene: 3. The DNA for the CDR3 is TGTGCCAGCAGTAGGACAGGGGCGCAGCCCCAGCATTTT. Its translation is CASSRTGAQPQHF.

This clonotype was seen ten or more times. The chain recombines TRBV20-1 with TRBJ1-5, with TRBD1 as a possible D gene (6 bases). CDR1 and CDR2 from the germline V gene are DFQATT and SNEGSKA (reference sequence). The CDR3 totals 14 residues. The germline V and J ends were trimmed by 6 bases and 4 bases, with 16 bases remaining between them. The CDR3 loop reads CSAIAGGQNQPQHF. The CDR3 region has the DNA TGCAGTGCCATTGCCGGCGGACAGAATCAGCCCCAGCATTTT.

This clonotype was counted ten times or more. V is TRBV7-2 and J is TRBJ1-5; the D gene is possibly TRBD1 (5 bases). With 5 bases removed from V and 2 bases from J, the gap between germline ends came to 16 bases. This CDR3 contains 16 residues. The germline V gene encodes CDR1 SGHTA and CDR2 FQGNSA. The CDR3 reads CASSASGPRGNQPQHF. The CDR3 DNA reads TGTGCCAGCAGCGCGTCGGGACCCAGAGGCAATCAGCCCCAGCATTTT.

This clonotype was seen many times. CDR3 protein: CSAPQLAGSTDTQYF. CDR3 DNA sequence: TGCAGTGCACCGCAACTAGCGGGAAGCACAGATACGCAGTATTTT. The V call is TRBV20-1, the J call TRBJ2-3; 10 nucleotides align to TRBD2. Per the germline V gene, CDR1 is DFQATT and CDR2 is SNEGSKA (reference sequence). The junction had 6 bases not matched to a gene; V was cut back by 6 bases and J by 0 bases. The length of the CDR3 is 15 residues.

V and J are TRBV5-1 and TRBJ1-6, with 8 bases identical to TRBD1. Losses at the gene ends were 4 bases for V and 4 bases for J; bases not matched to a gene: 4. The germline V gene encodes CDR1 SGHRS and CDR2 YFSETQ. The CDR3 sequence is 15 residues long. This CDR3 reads CASSPGGGYNSPLHF. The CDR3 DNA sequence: TGCGCCAGCAGCCCAGGGGGCGGATATAATTCACCCCTCCACTTT.

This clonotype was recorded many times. The CDR3 DNA reads as TGTGCCAGCAGCCAAGATATACAGGGCCGCACTGAAGCTTTCTTT. It yields the protein CASSQDIQGRTEAFF. The V and J genes are TRBV14 and TRBJ1-1; D is possibly TRBD1 (6 bases). CDR3 length: 15 amino acids. The ends were cut back, 0 bases at V and 4 bases at J, with 12 bases in the middle. CDR1 is SGHDN and CDR2 is FVKESK in the germline V gene.

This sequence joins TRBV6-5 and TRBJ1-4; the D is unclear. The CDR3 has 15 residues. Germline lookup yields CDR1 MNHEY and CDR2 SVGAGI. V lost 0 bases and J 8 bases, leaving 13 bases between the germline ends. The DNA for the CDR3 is TGTGCCAGCAGTTACTCTGTCATTTTTGGAGAAAAACTGTTTTTT. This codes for CASSYSVIFGEKLFF.

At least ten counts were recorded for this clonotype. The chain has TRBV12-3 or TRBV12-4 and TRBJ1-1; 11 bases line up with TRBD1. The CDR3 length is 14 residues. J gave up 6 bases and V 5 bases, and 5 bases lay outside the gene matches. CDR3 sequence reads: CASSRTGGAPEAFF. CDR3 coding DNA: TGTGCCAGCAGTCGGACAGGGGGCGCCCCTGAAGCTTTCTTT.

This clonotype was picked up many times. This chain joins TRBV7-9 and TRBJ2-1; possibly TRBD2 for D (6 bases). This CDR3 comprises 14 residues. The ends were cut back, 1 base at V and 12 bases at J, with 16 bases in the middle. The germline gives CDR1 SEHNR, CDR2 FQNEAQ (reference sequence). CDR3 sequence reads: CASSLGWSREAQFF. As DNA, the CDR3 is TGTGCCAGCAGCTTAGGTTGGAGTAGGGAGGCGCAGTTCTTC.

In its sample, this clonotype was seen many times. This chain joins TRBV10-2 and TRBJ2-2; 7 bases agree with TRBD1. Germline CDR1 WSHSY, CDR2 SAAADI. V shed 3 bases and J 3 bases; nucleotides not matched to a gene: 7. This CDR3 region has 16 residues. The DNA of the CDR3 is TGCGCCAGCAGTGAAGCAGGGGGAAGGCACACCGGGGAGCTGTTTTTT. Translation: CASSEAGGRHTGELFF.

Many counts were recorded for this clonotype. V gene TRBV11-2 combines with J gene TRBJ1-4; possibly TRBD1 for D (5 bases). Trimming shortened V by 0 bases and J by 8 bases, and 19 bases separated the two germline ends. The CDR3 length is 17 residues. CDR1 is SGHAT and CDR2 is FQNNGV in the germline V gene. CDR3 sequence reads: CASSLDLVVGTREKLFF. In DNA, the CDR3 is TGTGCCAGCAGCTTAGATCTGGTTGTCGGGACCCGGGAAAAACTGTTTTTT.

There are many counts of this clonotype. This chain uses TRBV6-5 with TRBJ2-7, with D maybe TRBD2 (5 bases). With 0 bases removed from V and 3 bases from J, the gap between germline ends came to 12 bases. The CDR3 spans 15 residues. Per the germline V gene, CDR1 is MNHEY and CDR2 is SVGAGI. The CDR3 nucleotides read TGTGCCAGCAGTTACTCGAGCGGCGCAGACTACGAGCAGTACTTC. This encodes CASSYSSGADYEQYF.

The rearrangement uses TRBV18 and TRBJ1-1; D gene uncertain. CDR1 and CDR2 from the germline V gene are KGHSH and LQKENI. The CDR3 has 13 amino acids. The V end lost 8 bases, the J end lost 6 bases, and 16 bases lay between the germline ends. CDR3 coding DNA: TGTGCCAGCACGGGCCAGTCGACCGCTGAAGCTTTCTTT. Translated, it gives CASTGQSTAEAFF.

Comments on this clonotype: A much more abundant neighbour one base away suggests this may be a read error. The DNA for the CDR3 is TGTGCCAGCAGAGCGACCAGGCTCTTAATGAACACTGAAGCTTTCTTT. Encoded protein: CASRATRLLMNTEAFF. The chain recombines TRBV27 with TRBJ1-1; D ambiguous. The CDR3 length is 16 residues. V was clipped by 6 bases and J by 0 bases, with 17 bases between them. CDR1 is MNHEY, CDR2 SMNVEV, per germline (reference sequence).

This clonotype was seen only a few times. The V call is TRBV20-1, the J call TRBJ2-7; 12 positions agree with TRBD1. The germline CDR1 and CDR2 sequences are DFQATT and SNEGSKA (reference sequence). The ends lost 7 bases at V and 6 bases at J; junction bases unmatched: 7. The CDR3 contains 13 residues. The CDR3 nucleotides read TGCAGTGTCCGGGGACAGGGGGCTTTCGAGCAGTACTTC. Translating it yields CSVRGQGAFEQYF.

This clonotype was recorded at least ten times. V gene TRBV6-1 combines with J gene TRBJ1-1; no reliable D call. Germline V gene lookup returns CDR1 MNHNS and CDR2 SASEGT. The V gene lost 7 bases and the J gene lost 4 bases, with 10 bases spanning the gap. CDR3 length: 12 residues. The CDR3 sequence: CASKLGRTEAFF. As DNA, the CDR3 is TGTGCCAGCAAGCTGGGTCGCACTGAAGCTTTCTTT.

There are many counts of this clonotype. In DNA, the CDR3 is TGTGCCAGCAGCGGGGCTTGGGGAAGAGATACGCAGTATTTT. It codes for CASSGAWGRDTQYF. The chain links TRBV2 to TRBJ2-3; D is tentatively TRBD1 or TRBD2 (5 bases each). Trimming pared 6 bases from V and 5 bases from J, leaving 15 bases between. The length of the CDR3 is 14 residues. Germline loops: CDR1 SNHLY, CDR2 FYNNEI.

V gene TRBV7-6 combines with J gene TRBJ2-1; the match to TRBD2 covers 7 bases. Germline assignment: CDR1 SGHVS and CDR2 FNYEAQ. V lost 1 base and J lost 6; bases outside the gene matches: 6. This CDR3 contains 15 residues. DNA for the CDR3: TGTGCCAGCAGCTTAGGGGTGGGAGGGAGCAATGAGCAGTTCTTC. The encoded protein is CASSLGVGGSNEQFF.

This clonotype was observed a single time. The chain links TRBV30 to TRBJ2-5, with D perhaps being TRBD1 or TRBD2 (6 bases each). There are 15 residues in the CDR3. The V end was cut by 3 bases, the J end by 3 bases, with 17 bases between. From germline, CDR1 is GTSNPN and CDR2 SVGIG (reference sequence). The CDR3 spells CAWRGWGGDKETQYF. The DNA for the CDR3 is TGTGCCTGGAGGGGATGGGGCGGGGACAAAGAGACCCAGTACTTC.